This T cell receptor (beta chain) is drawn from a study of blood T cell repertoires in COVID-19. Data came from immunoSEQ multiplex PCR; TCRdb stores just in-frame clones and leaves some out. The data hold under 300,000 clones, with 65% to 90% observed a single time. Sequencing input: peripheral blood. This TCR was recovered from a human donor in a cohort sampled during active COVID-19.

The CDR3 protein is CARSLCHTSGRSEQFF. The DNA of the CDR3 is TGTGCCAGAAGCTTGTGCCATACTAGCGGGAGATCTGAGCAGTTCTTC. The chain has TRBV5-3 and TRBJ2-1; 11 bases fit TRBD2. TRBV5-3 is an open reading frame whose function is uncertain. V trimming: 1 base; J trimming: 9 bases; junction bases outside the gene matches: 9. The CDR3 is made up of 16 amino acids.